The entry below gives a single T cell receptor beta chain sequence along with its context. The sample comes from a study of blood T cell repertoires in COVID-19. As for the study in general: From T cells, B-cell-depleted T cells, or PBMCs came the material, which was cDNA or gDNA.

The germline V gene encodes CDR1 KGHDR and CDR2 SFDVKD. This CDR3 has 13 amino acids. With V trimmed by 6 bases and J by 8 bases, 4 bases remained unmatched. TCRdb's copy holds only in-frame clones and misses some; the assay was immunoSEQ multiplex PCR. Of approximately 74,000 clones listed, 80% to 95% are singletons. What was sequenced was peripheral blood. The clonotype was recovered from a woman in her sixties with active COVID-19. The J gene is TRBJ2-1, the V gene TRBV24-1; TRBD2 matches at 9 bases. The CDR3 protein is CATSQLAGDEQFF. In nucleotides, the CDR3 is TGTGCCACCAGTCAGTTAGCGGGAGATGAGCAGTTCTTC.